This T cell receptor beta chain is drawn from a study of blood T cell repertoires in COVID-19. Whole-study context: Some COVID-19 samples were acute and others convalescent; all came from the United States, Italy and Spain. PBMCs, B-cell-depleted T cells, or T cells provided the cDNA or gDNA that made up the material.

Original processing methods: Researchers report that nucleated cell counts were estimated from reference gene primer amplification. Sequencing used immunoSEQ multiplex PCR; TCRdb keeps in-frame clones, though not all of them. The V and J calls and clone size were taken over from that table, and D and trimming were inferred from the DNA. The table records around 150,000 clones, under 95% of them present only once. This CDR3 has 15 residues. Trimming shortened V by 4 bases and J by 4 bases, and 16 bases separated the two germline ends. The germline gives CDR1 SEHNR, CDR2 FQNEAQ (reference sequence). Sequencing was carried out using peripheral blood. The receptor comes from a young man with acute or convalescent COVID-19. The V and J genes are TRBV7-9 and TRBJ1-1; D may be TRBD1 (6 bases). The CDR3 here is CASSSEDRRGTEAFF. CDR3 nucleotides: TGTGCCAGCAGCTCGGAGGACAGACGGGGCACTGAAGCTTTCTTT.